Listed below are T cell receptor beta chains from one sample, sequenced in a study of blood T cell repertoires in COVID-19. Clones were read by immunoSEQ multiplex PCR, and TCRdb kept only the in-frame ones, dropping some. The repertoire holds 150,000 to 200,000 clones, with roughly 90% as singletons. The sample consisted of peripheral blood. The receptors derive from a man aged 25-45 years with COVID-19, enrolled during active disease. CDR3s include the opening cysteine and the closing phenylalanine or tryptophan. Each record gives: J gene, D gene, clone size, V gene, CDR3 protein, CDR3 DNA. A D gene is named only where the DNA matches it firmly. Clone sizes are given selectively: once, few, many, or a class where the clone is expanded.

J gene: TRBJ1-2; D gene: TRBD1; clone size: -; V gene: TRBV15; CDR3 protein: CATSREAGGIYGYTF; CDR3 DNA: TGTGCCACCAGCAGAGAGGCAGGGGGCATCTATGGCTACACCTTC
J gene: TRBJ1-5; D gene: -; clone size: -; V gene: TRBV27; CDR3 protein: CASSLRYSNQPQHF; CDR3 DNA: TGTGCCAGCAGTTTACGGTATAGCAATCAGCCCCAGCATTTT
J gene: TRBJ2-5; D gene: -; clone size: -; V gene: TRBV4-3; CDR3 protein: CASSHRRGRAQETQYF; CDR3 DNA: TGCGCCAGCAGCCACAGACGGGGGAGAGCTCAAGAGACCCAGTACTTC
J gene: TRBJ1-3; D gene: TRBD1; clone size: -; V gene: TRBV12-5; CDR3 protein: CASGEDRGTIYF; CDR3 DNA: TGTGCTAGTGGGGAGGACAGGGGAACCATATATTTT
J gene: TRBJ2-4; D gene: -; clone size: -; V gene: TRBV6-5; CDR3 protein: CASYQTENIQYF; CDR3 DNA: TGTGCCAGTTACCAGACAGAAAACATTCAGTACTTC
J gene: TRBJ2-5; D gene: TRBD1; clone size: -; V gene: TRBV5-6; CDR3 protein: CASSTRDSQETQYF; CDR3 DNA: TGTGCCAGCAGCACCCGGGACAGTCAAGAGACCCAGTACTTC
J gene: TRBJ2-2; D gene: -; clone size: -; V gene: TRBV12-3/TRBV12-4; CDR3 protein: CASSLAGLFF; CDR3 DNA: TGTGCCAGCAGTTTAGCCGGGCTGTTTTTT
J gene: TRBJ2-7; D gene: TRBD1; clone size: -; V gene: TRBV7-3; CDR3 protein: CASSLKSSGTGVYEQYF; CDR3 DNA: TGTGCCAGCAGCTTAAAATCATCCGGGACAGGGGTCTACGAGCAGTACTTC
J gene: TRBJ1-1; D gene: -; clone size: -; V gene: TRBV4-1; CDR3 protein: CASSQAKGRGIPEAFF; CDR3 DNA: TGCGCCAGCAGCCAAGCGAAGGGGAGGGGAATCCCTGAAGCTTTCTTT
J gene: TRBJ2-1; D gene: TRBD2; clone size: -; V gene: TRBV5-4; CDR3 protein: CASSLAGSGSLNEQFF; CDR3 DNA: TGTGCCAGCAGCTTGGCGGGTAGCGGGAGTCTCAATGAGCAGTTCTTC
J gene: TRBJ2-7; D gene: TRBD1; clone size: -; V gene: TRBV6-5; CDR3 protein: CASSYSTGTGIHEQYF; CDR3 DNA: TGTGCCAGCAGTTACTCAACCGGGACAGGGATACACGAGCAGTACTTC
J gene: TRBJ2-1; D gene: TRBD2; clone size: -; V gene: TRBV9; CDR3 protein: CASSQGLAGGRYNEQFF; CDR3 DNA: TGTGCCAGCAGCCAGGGACTAGCGGGAGGTCGCTACAATGAGCAGTTCTTC
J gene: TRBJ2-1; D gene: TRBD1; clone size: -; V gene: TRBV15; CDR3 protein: CATSRTGGWYNEQFF; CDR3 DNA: TGTGCCACCAGCAGGACAGGGGGCTGGTACAATGAGCAGTTCTTC
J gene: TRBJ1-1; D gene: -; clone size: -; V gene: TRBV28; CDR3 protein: CASIPGGSTEAFF; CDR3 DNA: TGTGCCAGCATCCCCGGGGGTAGCACTGAAGCTTTCTTT
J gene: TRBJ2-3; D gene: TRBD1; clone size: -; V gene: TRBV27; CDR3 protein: CASSPRQGSDTQYF; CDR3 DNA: TGTGCCAGCAGTCCCCGACAGGGGTCAGATACGCAGTATTTT
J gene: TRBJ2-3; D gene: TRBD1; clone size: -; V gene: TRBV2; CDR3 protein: CASRRTGVPDTQYF; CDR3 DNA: TGTGCCAGCAGGAGGACAGGCGTCCCGGATACGCAGTATTTT
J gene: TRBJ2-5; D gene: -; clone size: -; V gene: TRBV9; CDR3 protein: CASSVDFGRSEETQYF; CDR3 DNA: TGTGCCAGCAGCGTAGATTTTGGGCGAAGTGAAGAGACCCAGTACTTC
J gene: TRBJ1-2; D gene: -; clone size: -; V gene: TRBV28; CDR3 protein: CASSLAGTGDFYGYTF; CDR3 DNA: TGTGCCAGCAGTTTAGCGGGGACGGGGGACTTCTATGGCTACACCTTC
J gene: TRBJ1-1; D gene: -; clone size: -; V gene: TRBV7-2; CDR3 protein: CASSLWAFANTEAFF; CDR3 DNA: TGTGCCAGCAGCTTATGGGCGTTCGCGAACACTGAAGCTTTCTTT
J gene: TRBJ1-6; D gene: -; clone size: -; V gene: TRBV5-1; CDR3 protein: CASSLDLTGRSNSPLHF; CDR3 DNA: TGCGCCAGCAGCTTGGACTTAACAGGGAGATCGAATTCACCCCTCCACTTT
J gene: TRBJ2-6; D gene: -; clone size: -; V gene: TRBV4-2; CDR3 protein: CASSQDPWGRQVLSSGANVLTF; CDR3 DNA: TGTGCCAGCAGCCAAGACCCCTGGGGGCGGCAAGTCCTTAGCTCTGGGGCCAACGTCCTGACTTTC
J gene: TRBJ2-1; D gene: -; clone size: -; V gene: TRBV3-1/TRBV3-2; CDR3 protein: CASSPHRSGPPYNEQFF; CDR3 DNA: TGTGCCAGCAGCCCTCACAGGAGCGGGCCCCCCTACAATGAGCAGTTCTTC
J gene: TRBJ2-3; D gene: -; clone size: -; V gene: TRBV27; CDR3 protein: CASSPRDHTDTQYF; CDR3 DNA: TGTGCCAGCAGTCCCCGGGATCACACAGATACGCAGTATTTT
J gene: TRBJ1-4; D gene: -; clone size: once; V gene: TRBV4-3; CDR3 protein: CASGRGGEKLFF; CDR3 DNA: TGCGCCAGCGGGAGGGGAGGTGAAAAACTGTTTTTT
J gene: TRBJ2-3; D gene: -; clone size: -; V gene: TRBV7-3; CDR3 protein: CASSLSFIGTPRNTDTQYF; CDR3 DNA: TGTGCCAGCAGCTTAAGTTTCATTGGGACTCCGCGGAACACAGATACGCAGTATTTT
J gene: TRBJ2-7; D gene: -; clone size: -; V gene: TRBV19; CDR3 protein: CASSITGPQNYEQYF; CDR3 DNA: TGTGCCAGTAGTATAACAGGGCCACAAAACTACGAGCAGTACTTC
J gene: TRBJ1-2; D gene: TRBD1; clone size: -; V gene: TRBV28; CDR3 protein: CASSIPGGTYGYTF; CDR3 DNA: TGTGCCAGCAGTATCCCAGGGGGGACGTATGGCTACACCTTC
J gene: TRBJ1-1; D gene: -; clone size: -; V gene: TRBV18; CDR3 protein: CASSPSSLNTEAFF; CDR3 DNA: TGTGCCAGCTCACCTTCCAGTTTGAACACTGAAGCTTTCTTT
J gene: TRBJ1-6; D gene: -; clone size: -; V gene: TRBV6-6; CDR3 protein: CASSPDRQAPLHF; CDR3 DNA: TGTGCCAGCAGCCCCGACCGGCAGGCCCCCCTCCACTTT
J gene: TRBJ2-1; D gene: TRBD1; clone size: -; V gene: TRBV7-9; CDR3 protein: CATQGQGYWNEQFF; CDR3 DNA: TGTGCCACCCAGGGACAGGGTTACTGGAATGAGCAGTTCTTC
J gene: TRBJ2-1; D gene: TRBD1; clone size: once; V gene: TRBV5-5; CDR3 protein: CASSPHPTDRGAYNEQFF; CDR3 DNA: TGTGCCAGCAGTCCACACCCTACAGACAGGGGTGCCTACAATGAGCAGTTCTTC
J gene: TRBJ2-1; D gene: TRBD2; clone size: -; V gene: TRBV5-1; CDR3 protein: CASSLMSGGAYNEQFF; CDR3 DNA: TGCGCCAGCAGCCTCATGAGCGGGGGTGCCTACAATGAGCAGTTCTTC
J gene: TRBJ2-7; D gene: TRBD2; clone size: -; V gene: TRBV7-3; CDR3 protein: CASSPGLAGSYEQYF; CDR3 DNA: TGTGCCAGCAGCCCGGGACTAGCGGGATCCTACGAGCAGTACTTC
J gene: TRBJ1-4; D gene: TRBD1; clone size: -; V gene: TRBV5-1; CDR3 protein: CASSMFDRVSNEKLFF; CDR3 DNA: TGCGCCAGCAGCATGTTCGACAGGGTTAGTAATGAAAAACTGTTTTTT
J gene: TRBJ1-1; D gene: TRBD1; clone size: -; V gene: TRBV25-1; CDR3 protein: CASRPTGRHTEAFF; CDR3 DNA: TGTGCCAGCAGGCCGACAGGGAGACACACTGAAGCTTTCTTT
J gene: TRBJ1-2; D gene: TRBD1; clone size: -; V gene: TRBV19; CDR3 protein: CASSSRDRIKVLVGYTF; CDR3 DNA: TGTGCCAGTAGTTCCCGGGACAGAATTAAAGTCTTGGTAGGCTACACCTTC
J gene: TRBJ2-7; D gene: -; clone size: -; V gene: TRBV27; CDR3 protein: CASSLNPGNEQYF; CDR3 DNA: TGTGCCAGCAGTTTAAACCCAGGGAACGAGCAGTACTTC
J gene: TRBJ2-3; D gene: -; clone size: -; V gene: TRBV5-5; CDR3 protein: CASSDLASTDTQYF; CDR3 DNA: TGTGCCAGCAGCGATCTAGCGTCTACAGATACGCAGTATTTT
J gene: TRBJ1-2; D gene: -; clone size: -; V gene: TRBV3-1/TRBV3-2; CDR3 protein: CASSQGPRTQPHYGYTF; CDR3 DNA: TGTGCCAGCAGCCAAGGTCCCCGGACACAACCTCACTATGGCTACACCTTC
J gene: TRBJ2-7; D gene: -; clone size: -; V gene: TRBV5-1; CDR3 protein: CASSLVLGRPYEQYF; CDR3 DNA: TGCGCCAGCAGCTTGGTATTGGGCAGACCCTACGAGCAGTACTTC
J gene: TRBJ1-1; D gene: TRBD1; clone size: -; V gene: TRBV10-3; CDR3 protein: CAISGADRAAFF; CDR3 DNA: TGTGCCATCAGTGGGGCGGACAGGGCGGCTTTCTTT
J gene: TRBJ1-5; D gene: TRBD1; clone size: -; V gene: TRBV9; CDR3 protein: CASSIGTGGSNQPQHF; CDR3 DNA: TGTGCCAGCAGCATCGGGACAGGGGGCTCCAATCAGCCCCAGCATTTT
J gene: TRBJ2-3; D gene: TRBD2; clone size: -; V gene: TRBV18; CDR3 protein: CASFYYGGSPSTDTQYF; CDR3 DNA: TGTGCCAGCTTTTACTACGGGGGGTCTCCGAGCACAGATACGCAGTATTTT
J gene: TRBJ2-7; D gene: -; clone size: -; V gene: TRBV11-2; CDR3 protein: CASSNYEQYF; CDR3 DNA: TGTGCCAGCAGTAACTACGAGCAGTACTTC